The present T cell receptor beta chain was sequenced within a study of regulatory T cells in long-lasting Graves disease. This clonotype was counted at least ten times. As for time point: newly diagnosed GD, antithyroid drugs for less than 3 months. Generation of the TCR library employed RNA extracted from PBMCs. Assembly of TCR beta libraries relied on iRepertoire HTBI primers together with Arm-PCR of CDR3 regions. TCRdb reanalysed the multiplex PCR reads using MiXCR and keeps one entry per CDR3 protein. This sample has hundreds of thousands of distinct CDR3 sequences, with about 18% found just once. Between the trimmed V and J ends, which lost 0 bases and 5 bases, there was a span of 11 bases. The CDR3 loop spans 14 amino acids. Germline V lookup: CDR1 MNHEY, CDR2 SVGEGT.

The sample in question was peripheral blood mononuclear cells (PBMCs), obtained at new diagnosis, from a patient treated with antithyroid drugs. J is TRBJ2-7 and V is TRBV6-2 or TRBV6-3, with D possibly being TRBD1 (5 bases). This TCR derives from a female donor with Graves disease. As DNA, the CDR3 is TGTGCCAGCAGTTACTCCAGGGTGGCGGACGAGCAGTACTTC. Its translation: CASSYSRVADEQYF.